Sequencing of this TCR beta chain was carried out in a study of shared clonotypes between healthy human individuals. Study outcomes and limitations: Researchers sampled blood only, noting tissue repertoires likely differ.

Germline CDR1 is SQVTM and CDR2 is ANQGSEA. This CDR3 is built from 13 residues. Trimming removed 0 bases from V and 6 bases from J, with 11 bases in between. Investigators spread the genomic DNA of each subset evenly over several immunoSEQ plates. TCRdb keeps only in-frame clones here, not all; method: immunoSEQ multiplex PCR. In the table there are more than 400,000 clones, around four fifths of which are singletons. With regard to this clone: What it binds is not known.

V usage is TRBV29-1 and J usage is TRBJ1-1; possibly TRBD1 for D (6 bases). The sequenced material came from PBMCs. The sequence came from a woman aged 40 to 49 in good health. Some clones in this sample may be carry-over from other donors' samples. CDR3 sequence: CSVEDRQVAEAFF. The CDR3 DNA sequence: TGCAGCGTTGAAGATCGACAGGTCGCTGAAGCTTTCTTT. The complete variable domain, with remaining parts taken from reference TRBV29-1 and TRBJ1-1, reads SAVISQKPSRDICQRGTSLTIQCQVDSQVTMMFWYRQQPGQSLTLIATANQGSEATYESGFVIDKFPISRPNLTFSTLTVSNMSPEDSSIYLCSVEDRQVAEAFFGQGTRLTVV.